This T cell receptor (beta chain) emerged from a study of blood T cell repertoires in COVID-19. Whole-study context: The cDNA or gDNA used as material had been derived from T cells, B-cell-depleted T cells, or PBMCs.

Source study methods: Using reference gene primer amplification, nucleated cell counts were estimated. Some clones are missing from TCRdb's copy, which holds only in-frame ones; the method was immunoSEQ multiplex PCR. V, J and clone size derive from that table, while D and trimming were established from the DNA sequence. The sample includes some 210,000 clones, roughly 87% of them seen just once. CDR3 size: 14 residues. Trimming pared 2 bases from V and 6 bases from J, leaving 10 bases between. Looked up from germline, CDR1 is SGHTA and CDR2 is FQGTGA. This clonotype was sampled from a man aged 18 to 29 with acute COVID-19. Sequencing was performed on PBMCs or T cells enriched from blood (not recorded which). J is TRBJ1-4 and V is TRBV7-3, with D tentatively TRBD1 (6 bases). The CDR3 reads CASSLGQFYEKLFF. The DNA of the CDR3 is TGTGCCAGCAGCTTAGGACAGTTCTATGAAAAACTGTTTTTT. Variable domain in full (rest from reference TRBV7-3 and TRBJ1-4): GAGVSQTPSNKVTEKGKYVELRCDPISGHTALYWYRQSLGQGPEFLIYFQGTGAADDSGLPNDRFFAVRPEGSVSTLKIQRTERGDSAVYLCASSLGQFYEKLFFGSGTQLSVL.